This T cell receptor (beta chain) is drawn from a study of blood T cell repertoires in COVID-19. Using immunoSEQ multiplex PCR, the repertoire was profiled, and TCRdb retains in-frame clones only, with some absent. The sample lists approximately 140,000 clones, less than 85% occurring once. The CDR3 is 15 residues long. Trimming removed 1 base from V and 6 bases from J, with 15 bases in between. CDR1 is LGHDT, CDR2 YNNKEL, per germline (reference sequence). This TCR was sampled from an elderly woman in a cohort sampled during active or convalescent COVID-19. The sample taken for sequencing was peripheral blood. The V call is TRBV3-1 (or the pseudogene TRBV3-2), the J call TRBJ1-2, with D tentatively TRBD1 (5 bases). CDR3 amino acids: CASSQGRGPLHGYTF. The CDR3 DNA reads TGTGCCAGCAGCCAAGGAAGGGGCCCCCTCCATGGCTACACCTTC.